The clone carrying this T cell receptor (beta chain) was picked up a small number of times. TCRdb passed the RT-PCR reads through MiXCR, listing each CDR3 protein once. The sample shows more than 550,000 distinct CDR3 sequences, about 14% of them seen only once. Germline values: CDR1 SQVTM, CDR2 ANQGSEA. There are 12 residues in the CDR3. The V gene lost 0 bases and the J gene lost 8 bases, with 8 bases spanning the gap. This clonotype was sampled from a female donor in good health, serving as a healthy control. This sequence joins TRBV29-1 and TRBJ2-1; D is ambiguous. The material sequenced was memory CD4+ T cells from blood. The DNA for the CDR3 is TGCAGCGTTGAAGAGGTTTTGGATGAGCAGTTCTTC. This encodes CSVEEVLDEQFF.